The rows below give T cell receptor beta chains drawn from one sample of a study of shared clonotypes between healthy human individuals. Clones were read by immunoSEQ multiplex PCR, and TCRdb kept only the in-frame ones, dropping some. The sample has about 600,000 clones; approximately 97% are singletons. Input material: naive CD4+ T cells sorted from blood. These receptors were taken from a woman aged 30 to 39 in good health. The CDR3 runs from the conserved cysteine through the conserved F or W. Each record gives: V gene, D gene, J gene, CDR3 protein, CDR3 DNA. D genes are given only for firm matches.

TRBV5-8	TRBD2	TRBJ2-2	CASSLELISGRANTGELFF	TGTGCCAGCAGCTTGGAGTTAATCAGCGGGAGGGCAAACACCGGGGAGCTGTTTTTT
TRBV29-1	-	TRBJ2-3	CSVGGYPLVDTQYF	TGCAGCGTTGGGGGATACCCTTTAGTAGATACGCAGTATTTT
TRBV10-3	TRBD1	TRBJ2-3	CAISDGDRWITDTQYF	TGTGCCATCAGTGACGGGGACAGGTGGATCACAGATACGCAGTATTTT
TRBV12-2	-	TRBJ1-1	CASPYGELAKSSEAFF	TGTGCAAGTCCCTATGGTGAGTTGGCAAAGTCTTCTGAAGCTTTCTTT
TRBV9	-	TRBJ1-4	CASSQMGAVGTNEKLFF	TGTGCCAGCAGCCAAATGGGGGCCGTGGGAACTAATGAAAAACTGTTTTTT
TRBV28	TRBD1	TRBJ2-4	CASSTGDIAKNIQYF	TGTGCCAGCAGTACAGGGGACATCGCCAAAAACATTCAGTACTTC
TRBV27	-	TRBJ2-4	CARKVRKAKNIQYF	TGTGCCAGAAAGGTCAGGAAAGCCAAAAACATTCAGTACTTC
TRBV14	TRBD2	TRBJ2-2	CASSQETWLAGVNTGELFF	TGTGCCAGCAGCCAAGAGACCTGGCTAGCGGGAGTGAACACCGGGGAGCTGTTTTTT
TRBV11-1	TRBD1	TRBJ1-4	CASSWGGQAANEKLFF	TGTGCCAGCAGCTGGGGCGGACAGGCGGCTAATGAAAAACTGTTTTTT
TRBV27	-	TRBJ1-1	CASSFSSDSPSAFF	TGTGCCAGCAGTTTCTCCTCGGACAGTCCGAGCGCTTTCTTT
TRBV7-9	-	TRBJ1-5	CASSLRGLLGNQPQHF	TGTGCCAGCAGCTTACGTGGCCTACTTGGGAATCAGCCCCAGCATTTT
TRBV11-2	-	TRBJ1-1	CASSLDWMNTEAFF	TGTGCCAGCAGCTTAGATTGGATGAACACTGAAGCTTTCTTT
TRBV5-1	TRBD2	TRBJ2-3	CASSEGTSGSVADTQYF	TGCGCCAGCAGCGAGGGGACTAGCGGGAGCGTTGCGGATACGCAGTATTTT
TRBV18	-	TRBJ2-3	CASSPLPPGRDTDTQYF	TGTGCCAGCTCACCACTGCCCCCGGGGAGAGACACAGATACGCAGTATTTT
TRBV5-4	TRBD1	TRBJ1-1	CASREGQRGMNTEAFF	TGTGCCAGCAGGGAGGGACAGCGAGGTATGAACACTGAAGCTTTCTTT
TRBV28	-	TRBJ2-7	CASLEHSSYEQYF	TGTGCCAGCCTCGAGCACAGTTCCTACGAGCAGTACTTC
TRBV18	-	TRBJ2-2	CASSPSGIGELFF	TGTGCCAGCTCACCGTCAGGCATCGGGGAGCTGTTTTTT
TRBV5-4	TRBD2	TRBJ2-7	CASSLMRESYEQYF	TGTGCCAGCAGCTTGATGCGGGAGAGCTACGAGCAGTACTTC